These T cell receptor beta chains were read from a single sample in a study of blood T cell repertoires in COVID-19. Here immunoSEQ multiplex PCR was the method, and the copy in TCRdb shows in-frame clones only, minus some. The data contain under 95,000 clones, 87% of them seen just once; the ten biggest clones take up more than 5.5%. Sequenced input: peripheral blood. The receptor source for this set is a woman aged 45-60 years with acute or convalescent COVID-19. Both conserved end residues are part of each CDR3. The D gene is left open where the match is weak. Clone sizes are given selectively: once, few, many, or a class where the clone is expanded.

CASSLALAGRETQYF	TGTGCCAGCAGCTTAGCACTAGCGGGTCGAGAGACCCAGTACTTC	TRBD2	few	TRBV7-9	TRBJ2-5
CASSWAPGTGVYEQYF	TGTGCCAGCAGTTGGGCCCCCGGGACAGGGGTGTACGAGCAGTACTTC	TRBD1	-	TRBV28	TRBJ2-7
CASSSGLAEMNTGELFF	TGTGCCAGCAGCTCGGGACTAGCGGAAATGAACACCGGGGAGCTGTTTTTT	TRBD2	-	TRBV5-4	TRBJ2-2
CASPGQGGTDTQYF	TGTGCCAGCCCAGGACAGGGAGGCACAGATACGCAGTATTTT	TRBD1	-	TRBV11-2	TRBJ2-3
CASSPQGTYGYTF	TGTGCCAGCAGCCCACAGGGAACCTATGGCTACACCTTC	-	once	TRBV12-3/TRBV12-4	TRBJ1-2
CASSSDRGHFYGYTF	TGTGCCAGCAGTTCTGACAGGGGGCATTTCTATGGCTACACCTTC	TRBD1	-	TRBV6-5	TRBJ1-2
CAWSSNRGGQPQHF	TGTGCCTGGAGTTCCAACAGGGGCGGCCAGCCCCAGCATTTT	TRBD1	-	TRBV30	TRBJ1-5
CASRTSGINEQFF	TGTGCCAGCAGGACTAGCGGGATAAATGAGCAGTTCTTC	TRBD2	-	TRBV27	TRBJ2-1
CASSYSLTGKEAGANVLTF	TGTGCCAGCAGTTACTCGTTGACAGGGAAGGAGGCTGGGGCCAACGTCCTGACTTTC	TRBD1	-	TRBV6-2/TRBV6-3	TRBJ2-6
CASSFNRGTYEQYF	TGTGCCAGCAGCTTCAACAGGGGTACCTACGAGCAGTACTTC	TRBD1	-	TRBV5-4	TRBJ2-7
CASSLSALSRPEKLFF	TGTGCCAGCAGCTTAAGCGCCCTAAGTCGGCCTGAAAAACTGTTTTTT	-	-	TRBV11-2	TRBJ1-4
CAGTADSGANVLTF	TGCGCCGGGACAGCTGACTCTGGGGCCAACGTCCTGACTTTC	TRBD1	-	TRBV29-1	TRBJ2-6
CAIASGGGNEQFF	TGTGCCATTGCTAGCGGGGGGGGCAATGAGCAGTTCTTC	TRBD2	-	TRBV10-3	TRBJ2-1
CASSDGQNTEAFF	TGTGCCAGCAGTGACGGGCAGAACACTGAAGCTTTCTTT	-	-	TRBV6-4	TRBJ1-1
CASSFKGQGALAGYGELFF	TGTGCCAGCAGTTTTAAAGGACAGGGGGCACTAGCGGGGTACGGGGAGCTGTTTTTT	-	-	TRBV27	TRBJ2-2
CASGPPVGTGGYRGYGYTF	TGTGCCAGCGGCCCCCCCGTAGGGACAGGGGGCTATAGGGGGTATGGCTACACCTTC	TRBD1	-	TRBV3-1/TRBV3-2	TRBJ1-2
CASSPGPRVSLAGFYNEQFF	TGTGCCAGTAGTCCGGGCCCTAGGGTTTCACTAGCGGGTTTCTACAATGAGCAGTTCTTC	TRBD2	-	TRBV19	TRBJ2-1
CASSLGAFTDTQYF	TGTGCCAGCAGCTTAGGGGCATTCACAGATACGCAGTATTTT	-	-	TRBV7-2	TRBJ2-3
CASSLLAGTGETQYF	TGTGCCAGCAGCTTACTTGCCGGGACAGGGGAGACCCAGTACTTC	TRBD1	-	TRBV11-2	TRBJ2-5
CASSYSGLAGSGSYNEQFF	TGTGCCAGCAGTTACTCCGGACTAGCGGGAAGTGGGTCCTACAATGAGCAGTTCTTC	TRBD2	few	TRBV6-2/TRBV6-3	TRBJ2-1
CASSQTTGLGNQPQHF	TGTGCCAGTTCTCAGACGACAGGGCTTGGCAATCAGCCCCAGCATTTT	TRBD1	once	TRBV19	TRBJ1-5
CSVRRGGPEAFF	TGCAGCGTGCGTAGGGGAGGCCCTGAAGCTTTCTTT	-	-	TRBV29-1	TRBJ1-1
CASSGQDSNQPQHF	TGTGCCAGCTCAGGGCAGGATAGCAATCAGCCCCAGCATTTT	-	-	TRBV18	TRBJ1-5
CASSPRASGFYEQYF	TGTGCCAGCAGCCCTAGGGCTAGCGGGTTCTACGAGCAGTACTTC	TRBD2	-	TRBV11-2	TRBJ2-7